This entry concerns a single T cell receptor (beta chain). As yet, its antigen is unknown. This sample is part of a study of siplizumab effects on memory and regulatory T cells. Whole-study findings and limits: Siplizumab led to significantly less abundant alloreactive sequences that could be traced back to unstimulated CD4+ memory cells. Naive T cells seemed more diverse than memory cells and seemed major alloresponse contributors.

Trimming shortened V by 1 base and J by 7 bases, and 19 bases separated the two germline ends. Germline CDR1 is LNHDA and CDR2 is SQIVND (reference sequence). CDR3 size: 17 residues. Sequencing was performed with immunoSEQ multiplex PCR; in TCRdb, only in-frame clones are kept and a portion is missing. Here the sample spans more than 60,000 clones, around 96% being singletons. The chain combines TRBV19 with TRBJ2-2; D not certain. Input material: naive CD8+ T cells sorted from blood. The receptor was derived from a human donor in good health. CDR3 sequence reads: CASSIALPSQVGGELFF. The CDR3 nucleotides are TGTGCCAGTAGTATAGCTCTCCCCTCGCAAGTAGGCGGGGAGCTGTTTTTT.